This T cell receptor beta chain was obtained from a study of cytomegalovirus exposure and HLA in healthy donors. Study context: The roughly 100 million unique TCR beta sequences, from about 179 million T cells, were found by an earlier analysis.

60 Vbeta and 13 Jbeta primers were used in PCR. Some clones are missing from TCRdb's copy, which holds only in-frame ones; the method was immunoSEQ multiplex PCR. Among 95,000 to 150,000 clones listed, roughly 68% were seen once. Concerning this clone itself: What it binds is not known.

Points from the study as a whole: A likely sequencing artifact accounted for one observed cluster of highly shared sequence variants.

The specimen sequenced was PBMCs. This TCR came from a woman aged 50 to 60 in good health and CMV-seropositive.

The CDR3 bases are TGTGCCAGCAGCTTAGCCGGGAAAGACGGCTACACCTTC. As protein: CASSLAGKDGYTF. The rearrangement links TRBV7-6 to TRBJ1-2; D not certain. This CDR3 has 13 residues. Germline CDR1 reads SGHVS; CDR2 reads FNYEAQ. Trimming removed 0 bases at V and 8 bases at J, with 10 bases between.